Below are 28 T cell receptor beta chains sequenced from a single sample in a study of CD8 T cells in Susac syndrome. Random-hexamer reverse transcription was applied to 0.5 to 1 ug RNA. TCRdb recomputed calls from the immunoSEQ multiplex PCR reads with MiXCR, one row per CDR3 protein. The sample lists about 180,000 distinct CDR3 sequences, 94% occurring once. The sample was CD4+ T cells from PBMCs. The source is a human donor with Susac syndrome.

This clonotype came up once. J is TRBJ2-3 and V is TRBV20-1; 14 bases fit TRBD2. The CDR3 is 16 amino acids. From germline, CDR1 is DFQATT and CDR2 SNEGSKA (reference sequence). V shed 4 bases and J 4 bases; nucleotides not matched to a gene: 7. CDR3 loop: CSATGLAGVPPDTQYF. In DNA form, the CDR3 reads TGCAGTGCTACGGGACTAGCGGGGGTTCCGCCAGATACGCAGTATTTT.

The chain employs TRBV4-1 and TRBJ2-3, with TRBD2 matching 7 bases. This CDR3 has 16 residues. V was clipped by 6 bases and J by 4 bases; unmatched bases: 13. Germline lookup yields CDR1 MGHRA and CDR2 YSYEKL. CDR3 sequence reads: CASSHGPAGLPDTQYF. CDR3 in DNA: TGCGCCAGCAGTCACGGGCCAGCGGGGCTCCCAGATACGCAGTATTTT.

This clonotype came up a few times. V is TRBV7-6 and J is TRBJ1-2; 7 bases are a match to TRBD1. Germline CDR1 is SGHVS and CDR2 is FNYEAQ. This CDR3 is 14 amino acids long. The J segment lost 6 bases and the V segment lost 5 bases, leaving 9 bases of the junction unmatched. The CDR3 DNA sequence: TGTGCCAGCAGCAAGGAACAGGGGACGAATGGCTACACCTTC. Translated, it gives CASSKEQGTNGYTF. Using reference TRBV7-6 and TRBJ1-2 for the parts outside the CDR3, the full variable domain is GAGVSQSPRYKVTKRGQDVALRCDPISGHVSLYWYRQALGQGPEFLTYFNYEAQQDKSGLPNDRFSAERPEGSISTLTIQRTEQRDSAMYRCASSKEQGTNGYTFGSGTRLTVV.

The V call is TRBV3-1, the J call TRBJ2-1, with TRBD2 identical over 10 bases. V gave up 0 bases and J gave up 6 bases; unmatched junction bases: 8. Germline V gene sequence: CDR1 LGHDT, CDR2 YNNKEL (reference sequence). The CDR3 has 17 amino acids. The CDR3 coding sequence is TGTGCCAGCAGCCAAGATAAGGTACTAGCGGGGCTCAATGAGCAGTTCTTC. Translating gives CASSQDKVLAGLNEQFF.

The rearrangement links TRBV12-3 or TRBV12-4 to TRBJ1-1; no reliable D call. The CDR3 has 12 amino acids. Deletions cut 0 bases from V and 6 bases from J, with 5 bases between. The CDR3 region has the DNA TGTGCCAGCAGTTTAGCGCGCTCTGAAGCTTTCTTT. Protein product: CASSLARSEAFF.

This clonotype has more than one count but fewer than ten. This chain joins TRBV19 and TRBJ2-5; no clear D. The CDR3 totals 13 residues. In germline, CDR1 is LNHDA, CDR2 SQIVND (reference sequence). Trimming took off 6 bases at V and 2 bases at J, with 10 bases between the two ends. This chain's CDR3 is CASSLTVQETQYF. The CDR3 region has the DNA TGTGCCAGTAGCCTGACTGTACAAGAGACCCAGTACTTC.

The rearrangement links TRBV7-8 to TRBJ2-3; D is possibly TRBD2 (6 bases). The CDR3 runs to 17 residues. V was cut by 0 bases and J by 0 bases, with 13 bases left in between. The germline V gene has CDR1 SGHVS and CDR2 FQNEAQ. The CDR3 protein is CASSLAPAGTSTDTQYF. For the CDR3, the DNA is TGTGCCAGCAGCTTAGCCCCCGCGGGGACTAGCACAGATACGCAGTATTTT.

The CDR3 spells CASSEGSGQPQHF. CDR3 in DNA: TGCGCCAGCTCCGAGGGCTCTGGGCAGCCCCAGCATTTT. V usage is TRBV5-1 and J usage is TRBJ1-5, with D hard to call. Looked up from germline, CDR1 is SGHRS and CDR2 is YFSETQ. CDR3 size: 13 residues. V was cut by 7 bases and J by 7 bases, with 15 bases left in between.

This rearrangement joins TRBV7-8 to TRBJ2-3; maybe TRBD1 (6 bases). Germline V CDR1 and CDR2: SGHVS, FQNEAQ. The ends were cut back, 4 bases at V and 2 bases at J, with 10 bases in the middle. The CDR3 is 14 amino acids. CDR3 bases: TGTGCCAGCAGCTCGCGACAGGCCACAGATACGCAGTATTTT. It codes for CASSSRQATDTQYF.

The chain links TRBV2 to TRBJ2-7; TRBD2 agrees at 10 bases. Germline V gives CDR1 SNHLY, CDR2 FYNNEI. After removal of 0 bases from V and 0 bases from J, the junction contained 5 bases not matched to a gene. This CDR3 is 17 amino acids long. CDR3 residues: CASSEAIAGGVSYEQYF. The CDR3 DNA sequence: TGTGCCAGCAGTGAAGCGATAGCGGGGGGTGTCTCCTACGAGCAGTACTTC.

The genes are TRBV3-1 and TRBJ2-7; the D is unclear. The CDR3 spans 13 residues. The germline V gene encodes CDR1 LGHDT and CDR2 YNNKEL (reference sequence). Trimming stripped 4 bases from V and 3 bases from J, with 10 bases between. The DNA for the CDR3 is TGTGCCAGCAGCCCCCTTTTCAACTACGAGCAGTACTTC. Translation gives CASSPLFNYEQYF.

The chain has TRBV10-3 and TRBJ1-5; maybe TRBD1 (5 bases). V lost 6 bases and J 4 bases, leaving 10 bases between the germline ends. The CDR3 extends over 13 amino acids. In germline, CDR1 is ENHRY, CDR2 SYGVKD. The CDR3 region has the DNA TGTGCCATCAGGCAGGGCGCGAATCAGCCCCAGCATTTT. This sequence encodes CAIRQGANQPQHF.

The V and J genes are TRBV19 and TRBJ2-7; D might be TRBD1 (6 bases). The CDR3 spans 15 residues. V lost 4 bases and J lost 1, with 14 bases in between. Per the germline V gene, CDR1 is LNHDA and CDR2 is SQIVND (reference sequence). This chain's CDR3 is CASSRTTGLSYEQYF. The CDR3 nucleotides are TGTGCCAGTAGTAGAACGACAGGTTTGTCCTACGAGCAGTACTTC.

The rearrangement joins TRBV9 to TRBJ2-7; D is unresolved. This CDR3 comprises 14 residues. The V end was cut by 0 bases, the J end by 5 bases, with 12 bases between. Germline V gene data show CDR1 as SGDLS and CDR2 as YYNGEE. CDR3 sequence (DNA): TGTGCCAGCAGCGTAGGCAGGTACTACGACGAGCAGTACTTC. Its translation is CASSVGRYYDEQYF.

The CDR3 protein is CAWRSTNEKLFF. CDR3 nucleotide sequence: TGTGCCTGGAGATCAACTAATGAAAAACTGTTTTTT. The genes are TRBV30 and TRBJ1-4; D is undetermined. Germline-derived CDR1 and CDR2 are GTSNPN and SVGIG (reference sequence). The CDR3 has 12 residues. Trimming took 3 bases from V and 0 from J, leaving 2 bases between them.

The chain employs TRBV2 and TRBJ1-1; 7 nucleotides align to TRBD1. The germline V gene has CDR1 SNHLY and CDR2 FYNNEI. V lost 6 bases, J lost 1 base, and 11 bases stayed unmatched. CDR3 length: 16 residues. The chain's CDR3 is CASSSNPTGWNTEAFF. The CDR3, as DNA: TGTGCCAGCAGCTCAAACCCGACAGGGTGGAACACTGAAGCTTTCTTT. Variable domain in full (rest from reference TRBV2 and TRBJ1-1): EPEVTQTPSHQVTQMGQEVILRCVPISNHLYFYWYRQILGQKVEFLVSFYNNEISEKSEIFDDQFSVERPDGSNFTLKIRSTKLEDSAMYFCASSSNPTGWNTEAFFGQGTRLTVV.

The chain joins TRBV7-2 to TRBJ2-5; either TRBD1 or TRBD2 may fit D (5 bases each). Trimming shortened V by 1 base and J by 2 bases, and 14 bases separated the two germline ends. The CDR3 is made up of 16 amino acids. Germline values: CDR1 SGHTA, CDR2 FQGNSA. The CDR3: CASSLGSGRGQETQYF. CDR3 DNA sequence: TGTGCCAGCAGCTTAGGTTCGGGACGGGGACAAGAGACCCAGTACTTC.

The V call is TRBV20-1, the J call TRBJ1-3, with D perhaps TRBD1 (5 bases). The CDR3 has 13 residues. Per the germline V gene, CDR1 is DFQATT and CDR2 is SNEGSKA (reference sequence). With 5 bases removed from V and 0 bases from J, the gap between germline ends came to 8 bases. The CDR3, as DNA: TGCAGTGCTTACAGGAGCTCTGGAAACACCATATATTTT. Residues: CSAYRSSGNTIYF.

The rearrangement joins TRBV5-4 to TRBJ2-2; 11 bases are a match to TRBD2. This CDR3 has 15 residues. The J segment lost 7 bases and the V segment lost 0 bases, leaving 2 bases of the junction unmatched. Per the germline V gene, CDR1 is SGHNT and CDR2 is YYREEE (reference sequence). For the CDR3, the DNA is TGTGCCAGCAGCTTGGAAGGACTAGCGGGCGGGGAGCTGTTTTTT. Translated: CASSLEGLAGGELFF.

The chain is built from TRBV9 and TRBJ2-3; the match to TRBD1 covers 8 bases. This CDR3 comprises 15 residues. The germline V gene encodes CDR1 SGDLS and CDR2 YYNGEE. V shed 3 bases and J 1 base; nucleotides not matched to a gene: 4. The CDR3 spells CASSDSTGGTDTQYF. The CDR3 bases are TGTGCCAGCAGCGATTCGACAGGGGGCACAGATACGCAGTATTTT.

J is TRBJ2-3 and V is TRBV4-3; TRBD1 is a possible D gene (5 bases). The CDR3 loop spans 16 amino acids. V lost 1 base to trimming and J lost 2 bases, with 13 bases between them. The germline V gene has CDR1 LGHNA and CDR2 YSLEER. The CDR3 DNA sequence: TGCGCCAGCAGCCAAGCTGACAGAACCAACACAGATACGCAGTATTTT. This sequence encodes CASSQADRTNTDTQYF.

V and J are TRBV18 and TRBJ2-7; TRBD1 might be the D (6 bases). The CDR3 covers 12 residues. Trimming took off 4 bases at V and 6 bases at J, with 10 bases between the two ends. The germline CDR1 and CDR2 sequences are KGHSH and LQKENI. This CDR3 reads CASSQQGGEQYF. The CDR3, as DNA: TGTGCCAGCTCACAACAGGGCGGCGAGCAGTACTTC.

In this sample, this clonotype turned up once. This rearrangement joins TRBV7-2 to TRBJ2-1; 9 bases map to TRBD2. Germline lookup yields CDR1 SGHTA and CDR2 FQGNSA. This CDR3 is built from 17 residues. Germline trimming cut 4 bases from V and 3 bases from J; bases unmatched to any gene: 10. The CDR3 DNA follows: TGTGCCAGCAGCTATCGACCTAGCGGGGCATTCTACAATGAGCAGTTCTTC. Translating gives CASSYRPSGAFYNEQFF.

The chain employs TRBV5-4 and TRBJ2-5; TRBD2 might be the D (5 bases). CDR1 is SGHNT, CDR2 YYREEE, per germline (reference sequence). V was clipped by 2 bases and J by 5 bases, with 13 bases between them. The CDR3 is 14 amino acids. The CDR3 here is CASSFRGLGETQYF. The CDR3 coding sequence is TGTGCCAGCAGCTTTCGAGGGTTGGGGGAGACCCAGTACTTC.

The chain recombines TRBV7-9 with TRBJ1-1, with TRBD1 identical over 7 bases. The CDR3 consists of 18 residues. CDR1 and CDR2 (germline): SEHNR, FQNEAQ (reference sequence). V dropped 5 bases and J dropped 1; count of bases not matched to a gene: 16. The CDR3 here is CASSAPRDRPPGNTEAFF. Written as DNA, the CDR3 is TGTGCCAGCAGCGCCCCCCGGGACAGACCTCCCGGGAACACTGAAGCTTTCTTT.

The chain links TRBV7-2 to TRBJ2-5; D not resolved. Trimming cost V 2 bases and J 5 bases, with 15 bases left between them. The CDR3 consists of 15 residues. CDR1 is SGHTA and CDR2 is FQGNSA in the germline V gene. The CDR3 nucleotides read TGTGCCAGCAGCTTACCCAGACTCGTCCGGGAGACCCAGTACTTC. It is translated as CASSLPRLVRETQYF.

This chain links TRBV18 with TRBJ1-1; D is unresolved. The CDR3 sequence is 13 residues long. The germline V gene has CDR1 KGHSH and CDR2 LQKENI. V was cut by 3 bases and J by 8 bases, with 13 bases left in between. CDR3 coding DNA: TGTGCCAGCTCACCTAGCCCCTTCGGAGAAGCTTTCTTT. Its translation: CASSPSPFGEAFF.

This clonotype was picked up one time. V is TRBV15 and J is TRBJ1-2, with 7 bases aligning to TRBD1. Germline trimming cut 0 bases from V and 4 bases from J; bases unmatched to any gene: 8. Germline V gives CDR1 LNHNV, CDR2 YYDKDF (reference sequence). The length of the CDR3 is 16 residues. For the CDR3, the DNA is TGTGCCACCAGCAGAGATCAGGGGACAGCCCTCTATGGCTACACCTTC. Its translation is CATSRDQGTALYGYTF.